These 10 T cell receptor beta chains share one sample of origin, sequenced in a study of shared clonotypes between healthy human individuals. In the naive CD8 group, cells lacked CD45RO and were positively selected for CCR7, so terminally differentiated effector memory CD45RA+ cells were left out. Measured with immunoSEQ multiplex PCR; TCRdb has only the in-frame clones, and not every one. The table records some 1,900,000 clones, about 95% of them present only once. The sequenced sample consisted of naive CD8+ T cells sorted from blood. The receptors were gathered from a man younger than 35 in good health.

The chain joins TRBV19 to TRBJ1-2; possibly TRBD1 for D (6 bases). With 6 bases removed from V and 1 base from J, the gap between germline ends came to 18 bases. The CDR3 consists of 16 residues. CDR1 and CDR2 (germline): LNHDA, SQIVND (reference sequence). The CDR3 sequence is CASREDRQGLNYGYTF. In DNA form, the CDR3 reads TGTGCCAGTAGAGAGGACCGGCAGGGGCTTAACTATGGCTACACCTTC.

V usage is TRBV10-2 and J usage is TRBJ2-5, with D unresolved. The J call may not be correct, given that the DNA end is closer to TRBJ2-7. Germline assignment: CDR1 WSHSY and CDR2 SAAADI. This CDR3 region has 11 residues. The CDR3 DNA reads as TGCGCCAGCAGTGACGCCTACGAGCAGTACTTC. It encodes CASSDAYEQYF.

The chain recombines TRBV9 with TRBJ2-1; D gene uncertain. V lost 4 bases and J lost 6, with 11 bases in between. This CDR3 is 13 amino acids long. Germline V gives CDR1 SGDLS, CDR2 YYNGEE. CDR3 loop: CASSLSGSNEQFF. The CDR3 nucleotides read TGTGCCAGCAGCCTGTCCGGTTCCAATGAGCAGTTCTTC.

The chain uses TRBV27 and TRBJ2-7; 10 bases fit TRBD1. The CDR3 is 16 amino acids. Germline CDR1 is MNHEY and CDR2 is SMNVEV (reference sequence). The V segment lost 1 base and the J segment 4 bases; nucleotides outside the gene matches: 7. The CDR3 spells CASSLLGGTGVYEQYF. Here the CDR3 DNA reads TGTGCCAGCAGTTTATTGGGAGGGACAGGGGTTTACGAGCAGTACTTC.

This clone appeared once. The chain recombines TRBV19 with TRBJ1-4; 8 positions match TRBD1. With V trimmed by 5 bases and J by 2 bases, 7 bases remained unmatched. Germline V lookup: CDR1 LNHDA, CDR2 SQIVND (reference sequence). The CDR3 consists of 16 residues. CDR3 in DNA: TGTGCCAGTAGTTCGATGCAGGGGGCGACTAATGAAAAACTGTTTTTT. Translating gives CASSSMQGATNEKLFF.

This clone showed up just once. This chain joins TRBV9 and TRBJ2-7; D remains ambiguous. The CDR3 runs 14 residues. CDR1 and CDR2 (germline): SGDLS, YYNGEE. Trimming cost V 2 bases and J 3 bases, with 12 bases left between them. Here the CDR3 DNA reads TGTGCCAGCAGCGTGGCCCCGGAAGGCTACGAGCAGTACTTC. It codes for CASSVAPEGYEQYF.

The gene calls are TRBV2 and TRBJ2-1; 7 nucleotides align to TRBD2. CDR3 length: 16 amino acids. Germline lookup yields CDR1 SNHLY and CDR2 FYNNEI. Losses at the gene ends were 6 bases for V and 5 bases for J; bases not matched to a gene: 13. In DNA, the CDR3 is TGTGCCAGCAGCGGTATAGGGACTACCCGTAACAATGAGCAGTTCTTC. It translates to CASSGIGTTRNNEQFF. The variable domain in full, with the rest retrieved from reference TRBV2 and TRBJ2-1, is EPEVTQTPSHQVTQMGQEVILRCVPISNHLYFYWYRQILGQKVEFLVSFYNNEISEKSEIFDDQFSVERPDGSNFTLKIRSTKLEDSAMYFCASSGIGTTRNNEQFFGPGTRLTVL.

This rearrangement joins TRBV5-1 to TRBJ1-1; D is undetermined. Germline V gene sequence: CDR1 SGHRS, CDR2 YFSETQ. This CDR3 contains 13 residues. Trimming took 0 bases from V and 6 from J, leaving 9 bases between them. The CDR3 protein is CASSLVVEAEAFF. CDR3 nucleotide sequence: TGCGCCAGCAGCTTGGTCGTTGAGGCTGAAGCTTTCTTT.

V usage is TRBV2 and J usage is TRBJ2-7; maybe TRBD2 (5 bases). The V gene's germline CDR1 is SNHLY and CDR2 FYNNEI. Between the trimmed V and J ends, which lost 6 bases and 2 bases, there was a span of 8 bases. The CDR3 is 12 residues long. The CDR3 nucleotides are TGTGCCAGCAGGCCCGGGGCCTACGAGCAGTACTTC. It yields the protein CASRPGAYEQYF. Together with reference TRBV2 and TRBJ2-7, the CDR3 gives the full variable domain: EPEVTQTPSHQVTQMGQEVILRCVPISNHLYFYWYRQILGQKVEFLVSFYNNEISEKSEIFDDQFSVERPDGSNFTLKIRSTKLEDSAMYFCASRPGAYEQYFGPGTRLTVT.

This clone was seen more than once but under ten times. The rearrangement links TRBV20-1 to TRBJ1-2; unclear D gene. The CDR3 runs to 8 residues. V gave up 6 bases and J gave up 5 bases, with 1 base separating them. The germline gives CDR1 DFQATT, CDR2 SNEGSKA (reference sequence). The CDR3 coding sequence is TGCAGTGCATATGGCTACACCTTC. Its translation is CSAYGYTF.